The clone carrying this T cell receptor (beta chain) was picked up a small number of times. Researchers reported sorting CD4+ naive, central memory, regulatory and stem cell-like memory cells via CD45RO/CCR7/CD25/CD127/CD95/CD27. The authors reverse transcribed all of the isolated RNA, so sequencing captured expressed TCRB transcripts. The table came from immunoSEQ multiplex PCR; TCRdb's copy has only in-frame clones and leaves some out. The table has over 500,000 clones, roughly 16% seen once; the top ten hold 0.09% to 0.095%. This sample is drawn from a study of beta chain features in type 1 diabetes. The sample was naive CD4+ T cells from blood. This TCR derives from a man aged 18 to 30 in good health.

The CDR3 region is CASSFTRSGELFF. The CDR3 nucleotides are TGTGCCAGCAGTTTTACGAGGTCCGGGGAGCTGTTTTTT. This chain links TRBV28 with TRBJ2-2; no clear D gene. Trimming left V 3 bases short and J 6 bases short, with 8 bases between. The CDR3 is made up of 13 amino acids. Germline CDR1 MDHEN, CDR2 SYDVKM.